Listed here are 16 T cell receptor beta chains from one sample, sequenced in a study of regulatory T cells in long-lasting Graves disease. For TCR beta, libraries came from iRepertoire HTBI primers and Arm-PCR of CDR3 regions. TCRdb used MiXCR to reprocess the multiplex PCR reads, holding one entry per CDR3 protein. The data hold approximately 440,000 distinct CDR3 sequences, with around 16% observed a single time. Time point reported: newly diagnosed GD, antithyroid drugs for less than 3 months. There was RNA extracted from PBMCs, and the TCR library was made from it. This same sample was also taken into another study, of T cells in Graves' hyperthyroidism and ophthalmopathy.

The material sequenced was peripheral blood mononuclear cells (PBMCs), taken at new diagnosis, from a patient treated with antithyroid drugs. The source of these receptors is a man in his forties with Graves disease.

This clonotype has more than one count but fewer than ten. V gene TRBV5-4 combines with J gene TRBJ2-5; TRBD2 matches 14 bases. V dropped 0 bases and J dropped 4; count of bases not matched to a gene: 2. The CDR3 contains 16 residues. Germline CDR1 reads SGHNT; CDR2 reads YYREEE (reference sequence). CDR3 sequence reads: CASSLATSGRAETQYF. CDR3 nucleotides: TGTGCCAGCAGCTTGGCGACTAGCGGGAGGGCAGAGACCCAGTACTTC.

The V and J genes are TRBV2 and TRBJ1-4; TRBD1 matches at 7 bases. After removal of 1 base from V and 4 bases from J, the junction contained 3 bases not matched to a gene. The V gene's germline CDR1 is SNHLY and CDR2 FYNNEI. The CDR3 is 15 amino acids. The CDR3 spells CASSEGDSRNEKLFF. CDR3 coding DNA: TGTGCCAGCAGTGAAGGGGACAGCCGTAATGAAAAACTGTTTTTT.

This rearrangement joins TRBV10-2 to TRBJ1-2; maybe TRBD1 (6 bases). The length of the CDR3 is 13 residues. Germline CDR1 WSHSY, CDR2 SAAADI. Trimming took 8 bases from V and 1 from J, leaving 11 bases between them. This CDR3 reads CASSGADNYGYTF. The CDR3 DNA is TGCGCCAGCTCGGGGGCGGATAACTATGGCTACACCTTC.

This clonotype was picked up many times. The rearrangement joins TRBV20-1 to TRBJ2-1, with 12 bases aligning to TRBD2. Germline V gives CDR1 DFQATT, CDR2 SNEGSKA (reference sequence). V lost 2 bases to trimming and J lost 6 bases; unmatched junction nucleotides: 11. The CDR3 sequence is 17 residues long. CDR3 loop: CSARRPPTSGRGNEQFF. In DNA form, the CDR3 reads TGCAGTGCTAGACGCCCTCCGACTAGCGGGAGAGGCAATGAGCAGTTCTTC.

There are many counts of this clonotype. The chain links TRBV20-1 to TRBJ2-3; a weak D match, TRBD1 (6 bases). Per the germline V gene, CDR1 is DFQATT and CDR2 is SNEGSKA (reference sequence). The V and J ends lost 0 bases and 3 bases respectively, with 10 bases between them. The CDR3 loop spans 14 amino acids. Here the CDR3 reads CSARDWQGTDTQYF. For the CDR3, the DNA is TGCAGTGCTAGAGATTGGCAGGGGACAGATACGCAGTATTTT.

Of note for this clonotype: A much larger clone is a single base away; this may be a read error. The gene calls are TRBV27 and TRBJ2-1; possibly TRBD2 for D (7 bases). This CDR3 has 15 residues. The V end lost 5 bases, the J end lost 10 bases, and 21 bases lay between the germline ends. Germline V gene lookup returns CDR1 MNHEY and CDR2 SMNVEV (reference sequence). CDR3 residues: CASSPTGGLFYEQFF. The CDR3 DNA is TGTGCCAGCAGTCCCACGGGGGGCCTATTCTACGAGCAGTTCTTC.

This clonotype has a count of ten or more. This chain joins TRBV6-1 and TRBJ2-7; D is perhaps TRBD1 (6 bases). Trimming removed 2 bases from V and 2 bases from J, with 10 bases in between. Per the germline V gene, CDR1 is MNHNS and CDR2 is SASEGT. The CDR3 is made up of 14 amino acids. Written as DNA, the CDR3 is TGTGCCAGCAGTGAAATGGGGGCCGCCTACGAGCAGTACTTC. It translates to CASSEMGAAYEQYF.

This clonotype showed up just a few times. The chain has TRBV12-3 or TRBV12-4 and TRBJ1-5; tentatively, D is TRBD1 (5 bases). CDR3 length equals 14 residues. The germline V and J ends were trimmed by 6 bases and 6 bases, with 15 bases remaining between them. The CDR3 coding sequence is TGTGCCAGCAGCTCTCGGTCCGGGGGTCAGCCCCAGCATTTT. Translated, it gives CASSSRSGGQPQHF.

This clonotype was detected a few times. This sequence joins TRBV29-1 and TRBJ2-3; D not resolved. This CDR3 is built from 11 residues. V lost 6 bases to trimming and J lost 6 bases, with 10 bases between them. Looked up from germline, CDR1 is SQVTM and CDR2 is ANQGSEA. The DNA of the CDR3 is TGCAGCGTGTCAGAGGCTGATACGCAGTATTTT. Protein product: CSVSEADTQYF.

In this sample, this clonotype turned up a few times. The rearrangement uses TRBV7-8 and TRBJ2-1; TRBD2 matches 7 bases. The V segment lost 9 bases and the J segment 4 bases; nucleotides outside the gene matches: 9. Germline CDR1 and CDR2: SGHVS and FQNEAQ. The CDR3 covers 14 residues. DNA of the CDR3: TGTGCCAGTAATTACGGGGACTATTACAATGAGCAGTTCTTC. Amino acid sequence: CASNYGDYYNEQFF. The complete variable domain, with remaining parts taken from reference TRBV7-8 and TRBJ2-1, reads GAGVSQSPRYKVAKRGQDVALRCDPISGHVSLFWYQQALGQGPEFLTYFQNEAQLDKSGLPSDRFFAERPEGSVSTLKIQRTQQEDSAVYLCASNYGDYYNEQFFGPGTRLTVL.

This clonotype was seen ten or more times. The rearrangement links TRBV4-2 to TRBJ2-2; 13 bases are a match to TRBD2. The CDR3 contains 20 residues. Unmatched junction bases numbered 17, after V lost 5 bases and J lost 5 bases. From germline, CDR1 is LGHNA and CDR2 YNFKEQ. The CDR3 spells CASSKAGLAGEVGRTGELFF. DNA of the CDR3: TGTGCCAGCAGCAAGGCTGGACTAGCGGGAGAAGTGGGAAGGACCGGGGAGCTGTTTTTT.

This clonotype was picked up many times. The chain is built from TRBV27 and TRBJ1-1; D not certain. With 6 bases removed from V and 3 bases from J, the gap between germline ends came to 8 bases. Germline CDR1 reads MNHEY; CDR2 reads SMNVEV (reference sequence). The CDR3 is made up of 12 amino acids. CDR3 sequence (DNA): TGTGCCAGCAGACAAGGCTACACTGAAGCTTTCTTT. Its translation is CASRQGYTEAFF.

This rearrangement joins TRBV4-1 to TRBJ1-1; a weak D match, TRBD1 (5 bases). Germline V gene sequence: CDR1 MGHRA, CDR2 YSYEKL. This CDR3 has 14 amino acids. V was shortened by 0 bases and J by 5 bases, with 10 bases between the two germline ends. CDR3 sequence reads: CASSQDSRGTEAFF. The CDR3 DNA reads TGCGCCAGCAGCCAAGATAGTCGGGGGACTGAAGCTTTCTTT.

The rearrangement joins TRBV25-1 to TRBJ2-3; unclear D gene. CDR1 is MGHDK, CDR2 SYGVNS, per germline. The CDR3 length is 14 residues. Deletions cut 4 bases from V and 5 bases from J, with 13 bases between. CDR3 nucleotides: TGTGCCAGCAGTGCTTCAGGAGCGCGAGATACGCAGTATTTT. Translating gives CASSASGARDTQYF.

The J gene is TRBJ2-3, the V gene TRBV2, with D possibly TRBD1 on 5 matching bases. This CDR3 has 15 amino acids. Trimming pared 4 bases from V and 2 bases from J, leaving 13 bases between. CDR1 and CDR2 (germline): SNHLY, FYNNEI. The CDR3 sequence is CASSGGRGSTDTQYF. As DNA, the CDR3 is TGTGCCAGCAGTGGGGGAAGGGGTTCCACAGATACGCAGTATTTT.

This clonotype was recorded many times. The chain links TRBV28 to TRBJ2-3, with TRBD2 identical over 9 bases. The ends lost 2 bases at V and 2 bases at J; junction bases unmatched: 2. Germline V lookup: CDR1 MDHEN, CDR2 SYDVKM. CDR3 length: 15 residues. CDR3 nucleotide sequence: TGTGCCAGCAGTTTACCTAGCGGGATCACAGATACGCAGTATTTT. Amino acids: CASSLPSGITDTQYF.